The 5 T cell receptor beta chains given below trace back to one sample, sequenced in a study of T cell changes during pregnancy in multiple sclerosis. Assay used: immunoSEQ multiplex PCR; TCRdb lists only in-frame clones, some missing. Among around 55,000 clones listed, approximately 94% were seen once. Sequencing was performed on CD8+ T cells from peripheral blood mononuclear cells, taken in the third trimester of pregnancy. The receptors were gathered from a female donor with multiple sclerosis, enrolled in a pregnancy study.

The V call is TRBV29-1, the J call TRBJ2-5, with TRBD2 matching over 9 bases. There are 16 residues in the CDR3. The trim removed 0 bases at V and 1 base at J, leaving 6 bases unmatched. The V gene's germline CDR1 is SQVTM and CDR2 ANQGSEA. CDR3 bases: TGCAGCGTTGAAGATTGGGCGGGAGGGAGCCAAGAGACCCAGTACTTC. Translated: CSVEDWAGGSQETQYF.

The chain combines TRBV4-1 with TRBJ2-7; D possibly corresponds to TRBD2 (6 bases). The germline gives CDR1 MGHRA, CDR2 YSYEKL. The CDR3 loop spans 15 amino acids. Trimming cost V 2 bases and J 1 base, with 12 bases left between them. The CDR3 nucleotides read TGCGCCAGCAGCCAAAATAGCGGCACATCCTACGAGCAGTACTTC. It encodes CASSQNSGTSYEQYF.

This chain uses TRBV13 with TRBJ1-1, with D unclear. CDR3 length equals 14 residues. Trimming took 4 bases from V and 2 from J, leaving 11 bases between them. Germline CDR1 and CDR2: PRHDT and FYEKMQ (reference sequence). CDR3 sequence reads: CASSSQNSNTEAFF. CDR3 DNA sequence: TGTGCCAGCAGCTCACAGAACTCTAACACTGAAGCTTTCTTT. Together with reference TRBV13 and TRBJ1-1, the CDR3 gives the full variable domain: AAGVIQSPRHLIKEKRETATLKCYPIPRHDTVYWYQQGPGQDPQFLISFYEKMQSDKGSIPDRFSAQQFSDYHSELNMSSLELGDSALYFCASSSQNSNTEAFFGQGTRLTVV.

V gene TRBV10-3 combines with J gene TRBJ2-5, with TRBD1 identical over 10 bases. The CDR3 covers 16 residues. The V gene's germline CDR1 is ENHRY and CDR2 SYGVKD. V was pared by 3 bases and J by 2 bases, with 6 bases of the junction left unmatched. The CDR3 loop is CAISDLDRGDQETQYF. CDR3 DNA: TGTGCCATCAGTGATCTGGACAGGGGGGATCAAGAGACCCAGTACTTC.

This rearrangement joins TRBV7-2 to TRBJ1-5; tentative D call: TRBD1 (5 bases). The CDR3 covers 16 residues. Germline assignment: CDR1 SGHTA and CDR2 FQGNSA. V was pared by 3 bases and J by 2 bases, with 14 bases between. Here the CDR3 reads CASSFAGWVGNQPQHF. The CDR3 coding sequence is TGTGCCAGCAGCTTTGCAGGGTGGGTTGGCAATCAGCCCCAGCATTTT. The variable domain in full, completed from reference TRBV7-2 and TRBJ1-5, reads GAGVSQSPSNKVTEKGKDVELRCDPISGHTALYWYRQSLGQGLEFLIYFQGNSAPDKSGLPSDRFSAERTGGSVSTLTIQRTQQEDSAVYLCASSFAGWVGNQPQHFGDGTRLSIL.